Following are 22 T cell receptor beta chains from one sample sequenced in a study of cytomegalovirus exposure and HLA in healthy donors. PCR employed 60 Vbeta and 13 Jbeta primers. Some clones are missing from TCRdb's copy, which holds only in-frame ones; the method was immunoSEQ multiplex PCR. The sample consists of about 59,000 clones, about 69% of them appearing once. The sample comprised PBMCs. The receptors come from a man under 40 in good health and CMV-seropositive.

V and J are TRBV7-8 and TRBJ1-1; TRBD1 agrees at 7 bases. This CDR3 is built from 15 residues. Per the germline V gene, CDR1 is SGHVS and CDR2 is FQNEAQ. J gave up 4 bases and V 4 bases, and 9 bases lay outside the gene matches. This CDR3 is CASSSLDRDATEAFF. The CDR3 coding sequence is TGTGCCAGCAGCTCCCTAGACAGGGACGCCACTGAAGCTTTCTTT.

The chain uses TRBV4-3 and TRBJ2-6; D might be TRBD2 (6 bases). The V and J ends lost 0 bases and 4 bases respectively, with 22 bases between them. Germline CDR1 LGHNA, CDR2 YSLEER. This CDR3 region has 20 residues. CDR3 sequence (DNA): TGCGCCAGCAGCCAAGAAACGGACATAGCGGCAACGAGAGGGGCCAACGTCCTGACTTTC. Protein sequence: CASSQETDIAATRGANVLTF.

The chain couples TRBV7-6 to TRBJ1-2; a weak D match, TRBD1 (5 bases). The CDR3 is 13 amino acids. Trimming took off 5 bases at V and 0 bases at J, with 7 bases between the two ends. CDR1 is SGHVS, CDR2 FNYEAQ, per germline. CDR3 loop: CASSQDTNYGYTF. Written as DNA, the CDR3 is TGTGCCAGCAGCCAGGACACTAACTATGGCTACACCTTC.

This clone has a handful of counts. This chain links TRBV5-1 with TRBJ1-1; 9 bases are a match to TRBD1. Trimming cost V 5 bases and J 4 bases; bases outside gene matches: 6. The CDR3 runs 14 residues. Germline CDR1 and CDR2: SGHRS and YFSETQ. CDR3: CASRLQGAITEAFF. The CDR3 nucleotides are TGCGCCAGCAGATTACAGGGGGCTATCACTGAAGCTTTCTTT.

This clone was counted a few times. The V gene is TRBV5-1, the J gene TRBJ2-6, with unresolved D. Germline values: CDR1 SGHRS, CDR2 YFSETQ. V shed 6 bases and J shed 0 bases, with 7 bases lying between them. This CDR3 has 14 amino acids. In nucleotides, the CDR3 is TGCGCCAGCAAGAGCATCTCTGGGGCCAACGTCCTGACTTTC. Protein product: CASKSISGANVLTF. Full variable domain (remainder filled in from reference TRBV5-1 and TRBJ2-6): KAGVTQTPRYLIKTRGQQVTLSCSPISGHRSVSWYQQTPGQGLQFLFEYFSETQRNKGNFPGRFSGRQFSNSRSEMNVSTLELGDSALYLCASKSISGANVLTFGAGSRLTVL.

V is TRBV28 and J is TRBJ2-7; no firm D call. There are 11 residues in the CDR3. The V end was cut by 6 bases, the J end by 3 bases, with 6 bases between. Germline V gives CDR1 MDHEN, CDR2 SYDVKM. The CDR3 loop reads CASSVRYEQYF. In nucleotides, the CDR3 is TGTGCCAGCAGCGTTCGCTACGAGCAGTACTTC.

The chain recombines TRBV4-1 with TRBJ2-5; no reliable D call. From germline, CDR1 is MGHRA and CDR2 YSYEKL. The CDR3 runs 14 residues. Trimming shortened V by 4 bases and J by 11 bases, and 20 bases separated the two germline ends. CDR3 sequence reads: CASSRSESGGEQYF. The CDR3 nucleotides are TGCGCCAGCAGCCGATCAGAGTCCGGCGGTGAGCAGTACTTC.

V and J are TRBV25-1 and TRBJ2-2; D might be TRBD2 (5 bases). The CDR3 runs 12 residues. The V end was cut by 7 bases, the J end by 5 bases, with 8 bases between. Germline CDR1 and CDR2: MGHDK and SYGVNS. The CDR3 DNA reads TGTGCCAGCAATCCGGGAACCGGGGAGCTGTTTTTT. This gives the protein CASNPGTGELFF.

The J gene is TRBJ1-2, the V gene TRBV10-1; possible D gene TRBD1, 6 bases. The CDR3 is 14 amino acids. Trimming shortened V by 4 bases and J by 2 bases, and 11 bases separated the two germline ends. CDR1 is WNHNN and CDR2 is SYGVQD in the germline V gene (reference sequence). The CDR3 DNA follows: TGCGCCAGCAGTGGGGAGGGGGGCAACTATGGCTACACCTTC. This sequence encodes CASSGEGGNYGYTF.

V gene TRBV5-4 combines with J gene TRBJ2-7; 10 bases agree with TRBD2. Germline V CDR1 and CDR2: SGHNT, YYREEE (reference sequence). The J segment lost 5 bases and the V segment lost 0 bases, leaving 8 bases of the junction unmatched. The CDR3 length is 16 residues. CDR3 bases: TGTGCCAGCAGCTTGGCCCCAAGCGGGGGGGCCAACGAGCAGTACTTC. This codes for CASSLAPSGGANEQYF.

This clone was seen a single time. The CDR3 DNA follows: TGTGCCACCCTAGACCGTGGAGGTAATGAAAAACTGTTTTTT. Translated, it gives CATLDRGGNEKLFF. This sequence joins TRBV15 and TRBJ1-4; no definite D call. The CDR3 spans 14 residues. Germline CDR1 is LNHNV and CDR2 is YYDKDF (reference sequence). Trimming cost V 8 bases and J 4 bases, with 14 bases left between them.

This chain links TRBV5-1 with TRBJ1-6, with D perhaps TRBD1 (6 bases). This CDR3 contains 17 residues. V lost 6 bases to trimming and J lost 2 bases, with 18 bases between them. Germline V gene sequence: CDR1 SGHRS, CDR2 YFSETQ. The CDR3, as DNA: TGCGCCAGCAAACAATGGACAACAGGGCCCTATAATTCACCCCTCCACTTT. Residues: CASKQWTTGPYNSPLHF.

The chain joins TRBV7-2 to TRBJ2-5; unclear D gene. The J call is uncertain, as TRBJ2-7 better fits the DNA end. Germline V gives CDR1 SGHTA, CDR2 FQGNSA. This CDR3 has 16 residues. The DNA for the CDR3 is TGTGCCAGCAGCCCTACCATGGGCTTTAGGTCCTACGAGCAGTACTTC. As protein: CASSPTMGFRSYEQYF.

This clone has just a few counts. The V gene is TRBV5-6, the J gene TRBJ2-7; D might be TRBD1 (5 bases). Germline lookup yields CDR1 SGHDT and CDR2 YYEEEE. The CDR3 contains 14 residues. Trimming took off 1 base at V and 7 bases at J, with 15 bases between the two ends. The CDR3 spells CASSLRQGLEEQYF. Written as DNA, the CDR3 is TGTGCCAGCAGCTTGCGGCAGGGTCTAGAAGAGCAGTACTTC. The full variable domain, its missing parts supplied by reference TRBV5-6 and TRBJ2-7, is DAGVTQSPTHLIKTRGQQVTLRCSPKSGHDTVSWYQQALGQGPQFIFQYYEEEERQRGNFPDRFSGHQFPNYSSELNVNALLLGDSALYLCASSLRQGLEEQYFGPGTRLTVT.

The rearrangement links TRBV6-5 to TRBJ2-5, with 7 bases aligning to TRBD1. V lost 4 bases and J lost 5; bases outside the gene matches: 4. The CDR3 runs 13 residues. CDR1 MNHEY and CDR2 SVGAGI come from the germline V gene. In DNA, the CDR3 is TGTGCCAGCAGTTTACAGGGGTGGGAGACCCAGTACTTC. Amino acid sequence: CASSLQGWETQYF.

V is TRBV20-1 and J is TRBJ1-2, with D unresolved. Germline lookup yields CDR1 DFQATT and CDR2 SNEGSKA (reference sequence). The CDR3 sequence is 11 residues long. The CDR3 bases are TGCAGGCAAGGCGGTAACTATGGCTACACCTTC. Encoded protein: CRQGGNYGYTF.

The chain has TRBV7-2 and TRBJ2-7, with D perhaps TRBD1 (6 bases). Germline lookup yields CDR1 SGHTA and CDR2 FQGNSA. This CDR3 region has 15 residues. Trimming shortened V by 5 bases and J by 5 bases, and 19 bases separated the two germline ends. CDR3 loop: CASSRDMPIRDEQYF. CDR3 bases: TGTGCCAGCAGCCGGGACATGCCTATTCGCGACGAGCAGTACTTC. Full variable domain (rest looked up from reference TRBV7-2 and TRBJ2-7): GAGVSQSPSNKVTEKGKDVELRCDPISGHTALYWYRQSLGQGLEFLIYFQGNSAPDKSGLPSDRFSAERTGGSVSTLTIQRTQQEDSAVYLCASSRDMPIRDEQYFGPGTRLTVT.

The J gene is TRBJ1-1, the V gene TRBV10-3; D unresolved. Germline V lookup: CDR1 ENHRY, CDR2 SYGVKD. V shed 6 bases and J shed 4 bases, with 15 bases lying between them. The CDR3 totals 14 residues. The CDR3 DNA reads as TGTGCCATCAGGACAAGCCTGACGGCCACTGAAGCTTTCTTT. Translating it yields CAIRTSLTATEAFF.

The genes are TRBV6-5 and TRBJ2-7; 7 bases agree with TRBD1. The CDR3 covers 14 residues. Germline trimming cut 4 bases from V and 0 bases from J; bases unmatched to any gene: 3. Germline loops: CDR1 MNHEY, CDR2 SVGAGI. For the CDR3, the DNA is TGTGCCAGCAGTTCAAGACAGGGCTCCTACGAGCAGTACTTC. This sequence encodes CASSSRQGSYEQYF.

V gene TRBV10-1 combines with J gene TRBJ2-5; 7 bases fit TRBD1. Germline loops: CDR1 WNHNN, CDR2 SYGVQD (reference sequence). V was pared by 11 bases and J by 5 bases, with 2 bases of the junction left unmatched. The CDR3 is made up of 10 amino acids. The CDR3 sequence is CAPQGETQYF. DNA of the CDR3: TGCGCCCCACAGGGGGAGACCCAGTACTTC.

The rearrangement links TRBV29-1 to TRBJ2-5; D may be TRBD1 (6 bases). The DNA end is a closer match to TRBJ2-7, so the J assignment may be wrong. The CDR3 runs 12 residues. CDR1 and CDR2 (germline): SQVTM, ANQGSEA. The chain's CDR3 is CSVSGDPYEQYF. The DNA of the CDR3 is TGCAGCGTTTCAGGGGACCCCTACGAGCAGTACTTC.

The V gene is TRBV18, the J gene TRBJ2-1, with D maybe TRBD1 (5 bases). There are 14 residues in the CDR3. V shed 6 bases and J shed 5 bases, with 14 bases lying between them. Germline CDR1 KGHSH, CDR2 LQKENI. CDR3 nucleotides: TGTGCCAGCTCTTGGGGCACTGGAGACAATGAGCAGTTCTTC. This gives the protein CASSWGTGDNEQFF.